This T cell receptor beta chain was retrieved from a study of shared clonotypes between healthy human individuals. CD45RO-negative, CCR7-selected cells formed the naive CD8 fraction, which excluded terminally differentiated effector memory CD45RA+ cells. V shed 0 bases, J shed 3 bases, and the junction held 11 bases outside the gene matches. Germline lookup yields CDR1 LGHNA and CDR2 YSLEER. There are 18 residues in the CDR3. The assay was immunoSEQ multiplex PCR, and TCRdb's table has in-frame clones only and misses some. The table records about 1,800,000 clones, less than 95% of them present only once.

V and J are TRBV4-3 and TRBJ2-1, with 7 bases lining up with TRBD2. This TCR derives from a man between 18 and 35 years old in good health. Sequenced material: naive CD8+ T cells sorted from blood. CDR3 DNA: TGCGCCAGCAGCCAAGAGTATCAGGCGGGAGTGGTCTACAATGAGCAGTTCTTC. Protein product: CASSQEYQAGVVYNEQFF.